A selection of T cell receptor beta chains follows, all from one sample in a study of shared clonotypes between healthy human individuals. Sequencing was performed with immunoSEQ multiplex PCR; in TCRdb, only in-frame clones are kept and a portion is missing. The table records some 700,000 clones, about 92% of them present only once. The sequenced sample was memory CD8+ T cells from PBMCs. These TCRs come from a man younger than 30 in good health. Some clones in this sample may be carry-over from other donors' samples. CDR3s include the opening cysteine and the closing phenylalanine or tryptophan. Each record gives: V gene, clone size, J gene, D gene, CDR3 protein, CDR3 DNA. D genes are given only for firm matches. A row's size may be missing; if present it is once, few, many or a size class.

V: TRBV27
size: NA
J: TRBJ2-7
D: TRBD2
CDR3: CASTILAGYEQYF
DNA: TGTGCCAGCACCATACTAGCGGGCTACGAGCAGTACTTC

V: TRBV7-2
size: few
J: TRBJ2-7
D: TRBD1
CDR3: CASSGGQFSEQYF
DNA: TGTGCCAGCAGCGGGGGACAGTTCTCCGAGCAGTACTTC

V: TRBV18
size: NA
J: TRBJ1-2
D: NA
CDR3: CASSPGRDTSNYGYTF
DNA: TGTGCCAGCTCACCTGGTAGGGACACCTCTAACTATGGCTACACCTTC

V: TRBV30
size: NA
J: TRBJ2-7
D: TRBD1
CDR3: CAWRQIDRGPYEQYF
DNA: TGTGCCTGGAGACAAATCGACAGGGGCCCCTACGAGCAGTACTTC

V: TRBV6-5
size: NA
J: TRBJ2-1
D: NA
CDR3: CASSYIRDNEQFF
DNA: TGTGCCAGCAGTTACATCAGGGATAATGAGCAGTTCTTC

V: TRBV19
size: NA
J: TRBJ1-1
D: TRBD1
CDR3: CASSIEGQGRTEAFF
DNA: TGTGCCAGTAGTATCGAGGGACAGGGAAGGACTGAAGCTTTCTTT

V: TRBV6-5
size: NA
J: TRBJ2-7
D: NA
CDR3: CASSPQGIHEQYF
DNA: TGTGCCAGCAGTCCCCAGGGGATCCACGAGCAGTACTTC

V: TRBV6-4
size: NA
J: TRBJ2-1
D: NA
CDR3: CASSDSGTEADNEQFF
DNA: TGTGCCAGCAGTGACTCCGGGACTGAGGCCGACAATGAGCAGTTCTTC

V: TRBV27
size: NA
J: TRBJ2-2
D: TRBD1
CDR3: CASSMGQGVFGELFF
DNA: TGTGCCAGCAGTATGGGACAGGGAGTATTCGGGGAGCTGTTTTTT

V: TRBV7-2
size: NA
J: TRBJ2-1
D: TRBD2
CDR3: CASSLYGGLAEYNEQFF
DNA: TGTGCCAGCAGCCTCTATGGTGGGCTAGCGGAATACAATGAGCAGTTCTTC

V: TRBV7-9
size: NA
J: TRBJ2-7
D: NA
CDR3: CASSSLQYEQYF
DNA: TGTGCCAGCAGCTCTCTTCAATACGAGCAGTACTTC

V: TRBV5-3
size: NA
J: TRBJ2-1
D: NA
CDR3: CARKTVGAGAGLYNEQFF
DNA: TGTGCCAGAAAGACGGTAGGGGCCGGAGCAGGGCTCTACAATGAGCAGTTCTTC